These 15 T cell receptor beta chains share one sample of origin, sequenced in a study of blood T cell repertoires in COVID-19. The data were produced by immunoSEQ multiplex PCR, yet TCRdb's version contains in-frame clones alone and is incomplete. The sample includes roughly 190,000 clones, 80% to 85% of them seen just once. The specimen sequenced was peripheral blood. The receptors were sampled from a human donor with acute or convalescent COVID-19. The donor label of this sample is uncertain.

This chain connects TRBV30 to TRBJ1-2; the match to TRBD1 covers 7 bases. Germline values: CDR1 GTSNPN, CDR2 SVGIG (reference sequence). The V segment lost 4 bases and the J segment 4 bases; nucleotides outside the gene matches: 6. This CDR3 region has 13 residues. CDR3: CAWTTGTVYGYTF. Here the CDR3 DNA reads TGTGCCTGGACCACCGGGACAGTCTATGGCTACACCTTC.

This chain joins TRBV19 and TRBJ1-2, with 8 nucleotides matching TRBD1. CDR3 length: 14 amino acids. Trimming cost V 5 bases and J 4 bases; bases outside gene matches: 6. Germline CDR1 is LNHDA and CDR2 is SQIVND (reference sequence). The CDR3 DNA reads TGTGCCAGTAGTCCAGGACAGGGTGGCTATGGCTACACCTTC. Translating it yields CASSPGQGGYGYTF.

This chain joins TRBV27 and TRBJ2-2; D remains ambiguous. Trimming took 4 bases from V and 0 from J, leaving 18 bases between them. This CDR3 region has 18 residues. Germline V gene lookup returns CDR1 MNHEY and CDR2 SMNVEV (reference sequence). The CDR3 reads CASSSQTNTYSNTGELFF. The CDR3 DNA follows: TGTGCCAGCAGTTCCCAGACAAATACCTATTCGAACACCGGGGAGCTGTTTTTT.

The chain joins TRBV6-6 to TRBJ2-7, with 9 nucleotides matching TRBD1. There are 13 residues in the CDR3. With V trimmed by 7 bases and J by 6 bases, 7 bases remained unmatched. Germline loops: CDR1 MNHNY, CDR2 SVGAGI (reference sequence). CDR3 nucleotides: TGTGCCAGCACACAGGGGGCGCGGGGCGAGCAGTACTTC. It encodes CASTQGARGEQYF.

The chain couples TRBV23-1 to TRBJ1-5, with a tentative D call TRBD1 (5 bases). TRBV23-1 is noted as an ORF with a role that remains uncertain. V lost 7 bases to trimming and J lost 4 bases, with 32 bases between them. The CDR3 is 20 residues long. DNA for the CDR3: TGCGCCAGCACCCCAATCGGGGGGGGGTATTCCCCTCTAGATAATCAGCCCCAGCATTTT. This sequence encodes CASTPIGGGYSPLDNQPQHF.

Only one count was recorded for this clone. The V gene is TRBV2, the J gene TRBJ1-3, with TRBD1 matching over 7 bases. This CDR3 comprises 17 residues. The trim removed 0 bases at V and 5 bases at J, leaving 10 bases unmatched. Germline V lookup: CDR1 SNHLY, CDR2 FYNNEI. Here the CDR3 DNA reads TGTGCCAGCAGTGAAGCTGGCGCAGGGGGGCTTAGAAACACCATATATTTT. Its translation: CASSEAGAGGLRNTIYF.

The table lists this clone with a count of one. Germline and junction disagree at one end, which may indicate a read error. The CDR3 loop reads CATGAGRAYDEQFF. For the CDR3, the DNA is TGTGCCACAGGAGCCGGGAGGGCCTACGATGAGCAGTTCTTC. V and J are TRBV6-6 and TRBJ2-1; 8 bases map to TRBD2. The CDR3 runs 14 residues. Germline lookup yields CDR1 MNHNY and CDR2 SVGAGI (reference sequence).

CDR3 DNA sequence: TGTGCCAGCAGCGTGCAGGGGGATAGCACAGATACGCAGTATTTT. It specifies CASSVQGDSTDTQYF. The chain links TRBV9 to TRBJ2-3; 7 bases match TRBD1. CDR1 is SGDLS, CDR2 YYNGEE, per germline. CDR3 length: 15 residues. V lost 2 bases, J lost 0 bases, and 3 bases stayed unmatched.

V gene TRBV6-1 combines with J gene TRBJ1-1; D is undetermined. Germline V gene lookup returns CDR1 MNHNS and CDR2 SASEGT. The CDR3 is 15 amino acids. V was clipped by 5 bases and J by 6 bases, with 19 bases between them. CDR3 protein: CASSSRGVGGAEAFF. The CDR3 coding sequence is TGTGCCAGCAGTTCTCGCGGAGTGGGAGGCGCTGAAGCTTTCTTT.

The rearrangement uses TRBV30 and TRBJ1-6; 8 bases match TRBD1. V lost 7 bases and J lost 9; bases outside the gene matches: 8. Germline V gene lookup returns CDR1 GTSNPN and CDR2 SVGIG (reference sequence). CDR3 length equals 13 residues. The DNA for the CDR3 is TGTGCCTACTGGACAGGGACGAGTTCACCCCTCCACTTT. Residues: CAYWTGTSSPLHF.

This clone was detected once. J is TRBJ1-2 and V is TRBV5-1; D is uncertain. This CDR3 contains 15 residues. CDR1 and CDR2 from the germline V gene are SGHRS and YFSETQ. V gave up 0 bases and J gave up 7 bases, with 16 bases separating them. The CDR3 region has the DNA TGCGCCAGCAGCTTGGAGGCCCCCGGGGAAAGTGGCTACACCTTC. Encoded protein: CASSLEAPGESGYTF.

The rearrangement uses TRBV5-4 and TRBJ2-1; 8 bases match TRBD2. Germline V lookup: CDR1 SGHNT, CDR2 YYREEE (reference sequence). V gave up 1 base and J gave up 4 bases; unmatched junction bases: 4. This CDR3 contains 15 residues. CDR3: CASSLSGGPYNEQFF. In DNA form, the CDR3 reads TGTGCCAGCAGCTTGAGCGGGGGCCCGTACAATGAGCAGTTCTTC. Full variable domain (remainder filled in from reference TRBV5-4 and TRBJ2-1): ETGVTQSPTHLIKTRGQQVTLRCSSQSGHNTVSWYQQALGQGPQFIFQYYREEENGRGNFPPRFSGLQFPNYSSELNVNALELDDSALYLCASSLSGGPYNEQFFGPGTRLTVL.

The chain recombines TRBV9 with TRBJ2-5; the match to TRBD2 covers 9 bases. The V segment lost 4 bases and the J segment 2 bases; nucleotides outside the gene matches: 6. Germline CDR1 SGDLS, CDR2 YYNGEE. The CDR3 covers 15 residues. CDR3: CASSPRLAAQETQYF. The CDR3 bases are TGTGCCAGCAGCCCGAGACTAGCGGCGCAAGAGACCCAGTACTTC.

CDR3 in amino acids: CASSLGDKKNYGYTF. Here the CDR3 DNA reads TGTGCCAGCAGTTTGGGGGACAAGAAGAACTATGGCTACACCTTC. The chain has TRBV28 and TRBJ1-2; perhaps TRBD1 as D (6 bases). V lost 3 bases to trimming and J lost 2 bases, with 13 bases between them. This CDR3 region has 15 residues. Germline V gene data show CDR1 as MDHEN and CDR2 as SYDVKM.

This chain links TRBV3-1 (or the pseudogene TRBV3-2) with TRBJ1-2, with no clear D. V was clipped by 1 base and J by 6 bases, with 9 bases between them. CDR1 is LGHDT, CDR2 YNNKEL, per germline (reference sequence). The CDR3 is 13 amino acids. The CDR3 loop reads CASSQAGVDGYTF. In DNA, the CDR3 is TGTGCCAGCAGCCAAGCCGGGGTCGATGGCTACACCTTC.